The clone carrying this T cell receptor (beta chain) was recorded only once. Its antigen is as yet unknown. This sample is part of a study of cytomegalovirus exposure and HLA in healthy donors. Study-level findings and limits: TCR association rates varied by HLA locus in a later analysis, with DRB1 highest and HLA-C lowest.

Each of the donors was a healthy bone marrow donor. Germline CDR1 reads SGHDN; CDR2 reads FVKESK. The V gene end was trimmed by 5 bases and the J gene end by 4 bases; junction bases not matched to a gene: 6. This CDR3 has 15 amino acids. Primers: 60 Vbeta forward and 13 Jbeta reverse. Data came from immunoSEQ multiplex PCR; TCRdb stores just in-frame clones and leaves some out. The data hold about 160,000 clones, with approximately 81% observed a single time. This chain connects TRBV14 to TRBJ2-3; 10 bases are shared with TRBD1. The sequenced sample was PBMCs. The TCR was taken from a man aged 50-59 years in good health and CMV-seropositive. CDR3 residues: CASSVLGQGADTQYF. CDR3 in DNA: TGTGCCAGCAGCGTCCTAGGACAGGGGGCAGATACGCAGTATTTT.